Following are 20 T cell receptor beta chains from one sample sequenced in a study of T cell responses to AZD1222 COVID-19 vaccine. TCRdb's copy holds only in-frame clones and misses some; the assay was immunoSEQ multiplex PCR. Among about 59,000 clones, roughly nine tenths were seen once, and the ten largest hold roughly 6.1%. Sequenced here: peripheral blood, sampled 28 days after the second AZD1222 dose. The source of these receptors is an adult who received the AZD1222 COVID-19 vaccine.

This rearrangement joins TRBV6-5 to TRBJ1-4; 9 positions agree with TRBD1. This CDR3 is 15 amino acids long. The junction had 8 bases not matched to a gene; V was cut back by 5 bases and J by 7 bases. CDR1 and CDR2 from the germline V gene are MNHEY and SVGAGI. This CDR3 is CASSQTTGGGEKLFF. DNA of the CDR3: TGTGCCAGCAGTCAGACGACAGGGGGTGGTGAAAAACTGTTTTTT.

The genes are TRBV2 and TRBJ2-7; D is undetermined. Per the germline V gene, CDR1 is SNHLY and CDR2 is FYNNEI. Trimming shortened V by 2 bases and J by 6 bases, and 5 bases separated the two germline ends. The CDR3 is made up of 11 amino acids. As DNA, the CDR3 is TGTGCCAGCAGTGAACACGCCGAGCAGTACTTC. Translation: CASSEHAEQYF.

The table lists this clone with a count of one. The chain carries TRBV28 and TRBJ1-1, with 9 positions matching TRBD1. The CDR3 contains 16 residues. J gave up 2 bases and V 8 bases, and 12 bases lay outside the gene matches. CDR1 and CDR2 from the germline V gene are MDHEN and SYDVKM. CDR3 in DNA: TGTGCCAGCTTCCCCATGACAGGGGGTGCCAACACTGAAGCTTTCTTT. Its protein product is CASFPMTGGANTEAFF.

The chain links TRBV29-1 to TRBJ2-1; TRBD2 matches 9 bases. There are 14 residues in the CDR3. With V trimmed by 6 bases and J by 0 bases, 3 bases remained unmatched. Germline CDR1 reads SQVTM; CDR2 reads ANQGSEA. As DNA, the CDR3 is TGCAGCGTCAATAGCGGGAGCTCCTACAATGAGCAGTTCTTC. Its protein product is CSVNSGSSYNEQFF.

The chain joins TRBV19 to TRBJ1-5; D call uncertain. V was cut by 7 bases and J by 1 base, with 17 bases left in between. Germline V gene data show CDR1 as LNHDA and CDR2 as SQIVND (reference sequence). The CDR3 is made up of 16 amino acids. CDR3 coding DNA: TGTGCCAGTACTCCATCATCGGGAGGAAGCAATCAGCCCCAGCATTTT. Amino acid sequence: CASTPSSGGSNQPQHF.

The V gene is TRBV6-5, the J gene TRBJ2-4; 7 bases are a match to TRBD1. The CDR3 totals 15 residues. Germline V gives CDR1 MNHEY, CDR2 SVGAGI. V trimming: 0 bases; J trimming: 1 base; junction bases outside the gene matches: 0. Here the CDR3 DNA reads TGTGCCAGCAGTTACTCGACAGGGGCCAAAAACATTCAGTACTTC. Protein sequence: CASSYSTGAKNIQYF.

This rearrangement joins TRBV3-1 (or the pseudogene TRBV3-2) to TRBJ1-1; D uncertain. The CDR3 has 15 amino acids. The germline V and J ends were trimmed by 2 bases and 2 bases, with 12 bases remaining between them. Germline V gene lookup returns CDR1 LGHDT and CDR2 YNNKEL (reference sequence). In nucleotides, the CDR3 is TGTGCCAGCAGCCAAAGAGGACGGGGAAACACTGAAGCTTTCTTT. As protein: CASSQRGRGNTEAFF.

This clone was picked up a small number of times. The chain uses TRBV10-3 and TRBJ2-1, with TRBD2 matching over 14 bases. This CDR3 contains 18 residues. V was clipped by 2 bases and J by 6 bases; unmatched bases: 9. Germline-derived CDR1 and CDR2 are ENHRY and SYGVKD. The CDR3 DNA follows: TGTGCCATCAGTGAGACCGGGACTAGCGGGGGATGGGGCAATGAGCAGTTCTTC. Translation gives CAISETGTSGGWGNEQFF.

The CDR3 region has the DNA TGCGCCAGCAGTGAGGGGTACAATCAGCCCCAGCATTTT. This sequence encodes CASSEGYNQPQHF. This chain joins TRBV10-1 and TRBJ1-5; unclear D gene. The CDR3 totals 13 residues. Trimming removed 2 bases from V and 3 bases from J, with 5 bases in between. Germline V lookup: CDR1 WNHNN, CDR2 SYGVQD (reference sequence).

The chain carries TRBV5-1 and TRBJ1-2, with D maybe TRBD1 (5 bases). Germline V gene data show CDR1 as SGHRS and CDR2 as YFSETQ. The CDR3 spans 17 residues. V shed 0 bases and J shed 2 bases, with 17 bases lying between them. The CDR3 protein is CASSLGVWGRANYGYTF. The DNA for the CDR3 is TGCGCCAGCAGCTTGGGGGTATGGGGCAGGGCGAACTATGGCTACACCTTC.

The V and J genes are TRBV9 and TRBJ2-7, with TRBD2 matching 8 bases. Losses at the gene ends were 5 bases for V and 6 bases for J; bases not matched to a gene: 10. The CDR3 runs 14 residues. Germline V lookup: CDR1 SGDLS, CDR2 YYNGEE. CDR3 bases: TGTGCCAGCAGGGAAGGGACTAGAGAGCGCGAGCAGTACTTC. It yields the protein CASREGTREREQYF. Using reference TRBV9 and TRBJ2-7 for the parts outside the CDR3, the full variable domain is DSGVTQTPKHLITATGQRVTLRCSPRSGDLSVYWYQQSLDQGLQFLIQYYNGEERAKGNILERFSAQQFPDLHSELNLSSLELGDSALYFCASREGTREREQYFGPGTRLTVT.

A few counts support this clone. The genes are TRBV19 and TRBJ2-2; unclear D gene. With 3 bases removed from V and 2 bases from J, the gap between germline ends came to 7 bases. The germline gives CDR1 LNHDA, CDR2 SQIVND (reference sequence). CDR3 size: 14 residues. The CDR3 DNA sequence: TGTGCCAGTAGTATGGGTGGCAACACCGGGGAGCTGTTTTTT. Amino acid sequence: CASSMGGNTGELFF.

V is TRBV3-1 (or the pseudogene TRBV3-2) and J is TRBJ1-4; 11 nucleotides align to TRBD1. Germline V lookup: CDR1 LGHDT, CDR2 YNNKEL (reference sequence). The CDR3 covers 17 residues. The junction had 6 bases not matched to a gene; V was cut back by 3 bases and J by 3 bases. The CDR3 DNA follows: TGTGCCAGCAGCCATTGGACAGGGGGCCAAGCTAATGAAAAACTGTTTTTT. As protein: CASSHWTGGQANEKLFF.

This chain joins TRBV4-2 and TRBJ2-3; either TRBD1 or TRBD2 may fit D (6 bases each). With 4 bases removed from V and 7 bases from J, the gap between germline ends came to 24 bases. The length of the CDR3 is 17 residues. CDR1 LGHNA and CDR2 YNFKEQ come from the germline V gene. The CDR3 DNA follows: TGTGCCAGCAGCCCGAGGGGGGACTCCGAGAGGGGGTATACGCAGTATTTT. Residues: CASSPRGDSERGYTQYF.

J is TRBJ2-7 and V is TRBV7-2, with D possibly matching TRBD1 (6 bases). Germline V gene sequence: CDR1 SGHTA, CDR2 FQGNSA. This CDR3 is built from 13 residues. V was clipped by 2 bases and J by 2 bases, with 7 bases between them. CDR3 DNA: TGTGCCAGCAGCTTAAGGGACACCTACGAGCAGTACTTC. Amino acids: CASSLRDTYEQYF.

CDR3 coding DNA: TGTGCCAGCAGTTCCTCCCTTGGACTCCCCCAAACCTACGAGCAGTACTTC. Translating it yields CASSSSLGLPQTYEQYF. The gene calls are TRBV27 and TRBJ2-7; TRBD2 is a possible D gene (5 bases). Deletions cut 4 bases from V and 2 bases from J, with 21 bases between. CDR1 is MNHEY, CDR2 SMNVEV, per germline (reference sequence). The CDR3 is 17 amino acids.

The CDR3 region is CASSQGQFMNTEAFF. CDR3 sequence (DNA): TGTGCCAGCAGCCAAGGACAGTTCATGAACACTGAAGCTTTCTTT. V usage is TRBV14 and J usage is TRBJ1-1; tentative D call: TRBD1 (5 bases). Trimming shortened V by 1 base and J by 0 bases, and 9 bases separated the two germline ends. Germline values: CDR1 SGHDN, CDR2 FVKESK. The CDR3 consists of 15 residues.

V gene TRBV5-1 combines with J gene TRBJ2-5, with TRBD2 matching over 9 bases. Germline CDR1 and CDR2: SGHRS and YFSETQ. The CDR3 totals 16 residues. V was pared by 2 bases and J by 5 bases, with 10 bases of the junction left unmatched. Here the CDR3 reads CASSFRGGAPVETQYF. The DNA for the CDR3 is TGCGCCAGCAGCTTCCGCGGGGGGGCCCCTGTGGAGACCCAGTACTTC.

This sequence joins TRBV6-4 and TRBJ2-2; 9 bases match TRBD2. The germline CDR1 and CDR2 sequences are MRHNA and SNTAGT. Trimming at V came to 6 bases and at J to 5 bases, leaving 4 bases not matched to a gene. CDR3 size: 14 residues. In nucleotides, the CDR3 is TGTGCCAGCAGATGGCTAGCGGGAACCGGGGAGCTGTTTTTT. Its translation: CASRWLAGTGELFF.

This clone was recorded once. This chain joins TRBV9 and TRBJ1-6; no definite D call. Germline CDR1 is SGDLS and CDR2 is YYNGEE. V gave up 3 bases and J gave up 6 bases, with 10 bases separating them. This CDR3 region has 14 residues. The CDR3 sequence: CASSGAMGNSPLHF. In nucleotides, the CDR3 is TGTGCCAGCAGCGGGGCTATGGGTAATTCACCCCTCCACTTT.